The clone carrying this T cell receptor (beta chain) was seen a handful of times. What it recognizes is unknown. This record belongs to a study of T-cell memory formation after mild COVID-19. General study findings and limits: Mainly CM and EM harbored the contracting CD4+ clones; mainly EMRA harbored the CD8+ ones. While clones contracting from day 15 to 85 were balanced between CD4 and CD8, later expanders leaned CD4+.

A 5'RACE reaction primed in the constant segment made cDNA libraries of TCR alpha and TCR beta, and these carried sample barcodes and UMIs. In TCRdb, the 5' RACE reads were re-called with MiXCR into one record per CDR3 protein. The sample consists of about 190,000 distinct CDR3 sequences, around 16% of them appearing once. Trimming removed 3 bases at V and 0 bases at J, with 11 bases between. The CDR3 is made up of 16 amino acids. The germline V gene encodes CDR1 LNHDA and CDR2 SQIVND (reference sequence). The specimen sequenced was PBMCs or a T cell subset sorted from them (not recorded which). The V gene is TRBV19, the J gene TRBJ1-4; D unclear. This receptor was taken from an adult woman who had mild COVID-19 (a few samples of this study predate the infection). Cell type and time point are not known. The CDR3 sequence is CASSIEAAATNEKLFF. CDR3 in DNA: TGTGCCAGTAGTATCGAGGCGGCTGCAACTAATGAAAAACTGTTTTTT.